Listed here are 23 T cell receptor beta chains from one sample, sequenced in a study of identifying expanded T cells in peripheral blood. Sequencing used immunoSEQ multiplex PCR; TCRdb keeps in-frame clones, though not all of them. This table has some 70,000 clones, roughly 90% appearing once. Sequenced: blood. These receptors were collected from a person aged 18-70 years in good health.

The chain carries TRBV9 and TRBJ2-7, with TRBD2 as a possible D gene (5 bases). The CDR3 loop spans 14 amino acids. Trimming removed 0 bases at V and 12 bases at J, with 19 bases between. The germline gives CDR1 SGDLS, CDR2 YYNGEE. The CDR3 loop reads CASSVGVQDGILYF. The CDR3 nucleotides are TGTGCCAGCAGCGTAGGTGTTCAGGACGGGATTCTGTACTTC.

V and J are TRBV7-2 and TRBJ2-7, with a weak D call TRBD2 (6 bases). CDR1 and CDR2 (germline): SGHTA, FQGNSA. This CDR3 has 14 residues. V lost 5 bases to trimming and J lost 5 bases, with 16 bases between them. CDR3 sequence reads: CASSQDGGDDEQYF. The CDR3 DNA follows: TGTGCCAGCAGCCAAGACGGAGGGGACGACGAGCAGTACTTC.

The V call is TRBV18, the J call TRBJ1-3; 7 nucleotides match TRBD1. V dropped 3 bases and J dropped 0; count of bases not matched to a gene: 2. Germline V gene sequence: CDR1 KGHSH, CDR2 LQKENI. The CDR3 has 15 amino acids. CDR3: CASSPEGASGNTIYF. DNA for the CDR3: TGTGCCAGCTCACCGGAGGGGGCCTCTGGAAACACCATATATTTT.

The V gene is TRBV6-4, the J gene TRBJ2-2; D is undetermined. CDR1 and CDR2 (germline): MRHNA, SNTAGT. V was pared by 6 bases and J by 0 bases, with 8 bases between. The CDR3 is made up of 14 amino acids. CDR3 coding DNA: TGTGCCAGCAGGCGGTTGGCGAACACCGGGGAGCTGTTTTTT. The encoded protein is CASRRLANTGELFF.

The chain links TRBV2 to TRBJ1-2, with a tentative D call TRBD1 (5 bases). This CDR3 spans 12 amino acids. Germline CDR1 and CDR2: SNHLY and FYNNEI. The V and J ends lost 8 bases and 1 base respectively, with 8 bases between them. DNA for the CDR3: TGTGCCAGCCGGGGACTTAACTATGGCTACACCTTC. Its protein product is CASRGLNYGYTF.

The chain couples TRBV4-3 to TRBJ2-1; no firm D call. This CDR3 has 14 residues. The germline CDR1 and CDR2 sequences are LGHNA and YSLEER. V shed 0 bases and J shed 9 bases, with 12 bases lying between them. As DNA, the CDR3 is TGCGCCAGCAGCCAAGATAGGTCGAGACTTGAGCAGTTCTTC. This codes for CASSQDRSRLEQFF.

The chain has TRBV30 and TRBJ2-3; either TRBD1 or TRBD2 may supply D (6 bases each). Germline V gene data show CDR1 as GTSNPN and CDR2 as SVGIG (reference sequence). Trimming took 1 base from V and 5 from J, leaving 16 bases between them. This CDR3 comprises 15 residues. The CDR3 loop reads CAWSGGGYRRDTQYF. Here the CDR3 DNA reads TGTGCCTGGAGTGGAGGGGGGTACCGACGAGATACGCAGTATTTT.

The chain carries TRBV7-8 and TRBJ1-5; D ambiguous. The V gene lost 7 bases and the J gene lost 11 bases, with 21 bases spanning the gap. This CDR3 region has 14 residues. Germline CDR1 is SGHVS and CDR2 is FQNEAQ. The CDR3 DNA reads TGTGCCAGCAATATTTCAAGCGGGAACAAGGCCCAGCATTTT. It specifies CASNISSGNKAQHF. The entire variable domain, with the rest obtained from reference TRBV7-8 and TRBJ1-5, is as follows: GAGVSQSPRYKVAKRGQDVALRCDPISGHVSLFWYQQALGQGPEFLTYFQNEAQLDKSGLPSDRFFAERPEGSVSTLKIQRTQQEDSAVYLCASNISSGNKAQHFGDGTRLSIL.

The V and J genes are TRBV29-1 and TRBJ2-3, with TRBD1 matching 7 bases. V lost 6 bases and J lost 7; bases outside the gene matches: 7. This CDR3 is 12 amino acids long. From germline, CDR1 is SQVTM and CDR2 ANQGSEA. CDR3 coding DNA: TGCAGCGTCCCTCGGACAGGCTATACGCAGTATTTT. Translated: CSVPRTGYTQYF.

This chain uses TRBV5-6 with TRBJ1-6; D remains unclear. V lost 0 bases to trimming and J lost 10 bases, with 17 bases between them. CDR3 size: 16 residues. Germline CDR1 and CDR2: SGHDT and YYEEEE. This chain's CDR3 is CASSLGTGSLTSPLHF. The CDR3 coding sequence is TGTGCCAGCAGCTTGGGGACTGGGAGTTTAACATCACCCCTCCACTTT.

The chain links TRBV13 to TRBJ1-6; D ambiguous. CDR1 is PRHDT, CDR2 FYEKMQ, per germline (reference sequence). The V end was cut by 5 bases, the J end by 10 bases, with 9 bases between. This CDR3 has 12 amino acids. The CDR3 region is CASSLHSSPLHF. The CDR3 DNA sequence: TGTGCCAGCAGCCTCCATAGCTCACCCCTCCACTTT.

This clone was picked up a small number of times. This chain links TRBV21-1 with TRBJ2-3; the table names TRBD2, a call not compared with the DNA. TRBV21-1 is a listed pseudogene. The CDR3 runs to 17 residues. Here the CDR3 DNA reads TGTGCCAGCAGCAAAGTAGGGACTAGGCCTCACACAGATACGCAGTATTTT. It specifies CASSKVGTRPHTDTQYF.

This clone is a singleton in its sample. This sequence joins TRBV9 and TRBJ1-6; 9 bases fit TRBD1. CDR1 and CDR2 (germline): SGDLS, YYNGEE. CDR3 length: 19 amino acids. Germline trimming cut 0 bases from V and 2 bases from J; bases unmatched to any gene: 9. This CDR3 reads CASSVDGGGQGPYNSPLHF. The CDR3, as DNA: TGTGCCAGCAGCGTAGATGGTGGGGGACAGGGACCCTATAATTCACCCCTCCACTTT. Drawing the rest from reference TRBV9 and TRBJ1-6, the complete variable domain is DSGVTQTPKHLITATGQRVTLRCSPRSGDLSVYWYQQSLDQGLQFLIQYYNGEERAKGNILERFSAQQFPDLHSELNLSSLELGDSALYFCASSVDGGGQGPYNSPLHFGNGTRLTVT.

The rearrangement links TRBV4-1 to TRBJ2-7; 8 nucleotides agree with TRBD2. Germline V gene lookup returns CDR1 MGHRA and CDR2 YSYEKL. V dropped 4 bases and J dropped 9; count of bases not matched to a gene: 14. This CDR3 contains 15 residues. CDR3 amino acids: CASSPYREGVYGQYF. The CDR3 DNA is TGCGCCAGCAGCCCCTACCGGGAGGGGGTTTATGGGCAGTACTTC.

The J gene is TRBJ1-6, the V gene TRBV6-5; unclear D gene. The CDR3 has 14 amino acids. Germline V CDR1 and CDR2: MNHEY, SVGAGI. V lost 4 bases and J lost 14, with 18 bases in between. The CDR3: CASSSSGAGGALHF. The CDR3 DNA follows: TGTGCCAGCAGTTCATCAGGTGCTGGTGGGGCCCTCCACTTT.

This clone was found once. The chain employs TRBV2 and TRBJ2-3; the match to TRBD2 covers 9 bases. Trimming at V came to 5 bases and at J to 0 bases, leaving 6 bases not matched to a gene. The germline V gene encodes CDR1 SNHLY and CDR2 FYNNEI. The CDR3 length is 16 residues. In nucleotides, the CDR3 is TGTGCCAGCAGTATTGGACTAGCGTTTAGCACAGATACGCAGTATTTT. Its translation: CASSIGLAFSTDTQYF.

V gene TRBV28 combines with J gene TRBJ2-5; 7 nucleotides match TRBD1. In germline, CDR1 is MDHEN, CDR2 SYDVKM. Germline trimming cut 7 bases from V and 5 bases from J; bases unmatched to any gene: 10. This CDR3 is built from 14 residues. The CDR3 DNA sequence: TGTGCCAGCATATCCCAGGGGGAAGGGGAGACCCAGTACTTC. This sequence encodes CASISQGEGETQYF.

This clone was observed once. The chain uses TRBV18 and TRBJ2-7, with D maybe TRBD1 (5 bases). The V end lost 3 bases, the J end lost 0 bases, and 9 bases lay between the germline ends. The CDR3 extends over 14 amino acids. Germline CDR1 and CDR2: KGHSH and LQKENI. DNA for the CDR3: TGTGCCAGCTCACCGACAGAGTACTCCTACGAGCAGTACTTC. Protein product: CASSPTEYSYEQYF.

J is TRBJ1-1 and V is TRBV4-3, with D unresolved. Trimming left V 0 bases short and J 0 bases short, with 17 bases between. This CDR3 region has 18 residues. Germline CDR1 LGHNA, CDR2 YSLEER. The CDR3 sequence is CASSQETSGSRVNTEAFF. As DNA, the CDR3 is TGCGCCAGCAGCCAAGAAACCAGCGGGTCGAGAGTGAACACTGAAGCTTTCTTT.

The CDR3 loop reads CASRGYTEAFF. The CDR3 DNA reads TGCGCCAGCAGGGGGTACACTGAAGCTTTCTTT. This chain uses TRBV5-1 with TRBJ1-1; unclear D gene. The CDR3 spans 11 residues. CDR1 is SGHRS and CDR2 is YFSETQ in the germline V gene. Trimming took 5 bases from V and 3 from J, leaving 5 bases between them.

The gene calls are TRBV27 and TRBJ2-2; 7 nucleotides line up with TRBD2. This CDR3 spans 14 amino acids. Germline assignment: CDR1 MNHEY and CDR2 SMNVEV (reference sequence). J was trimmed by 4 bases and V by 6 bases; bases with no gene match: 5. In nucleotides, the CDR3 is TGTGCCAGCAGGGGGGGGACTTTCACCGGGGAGCTGTTTTTT. Amino acid sequence: CASRGGTFTGELFF.

The chain links TRBV7-2 to TRBJ2-7, with D tentatively TRBD1 (6 bases). CDR1 is SGHTA and CDR2 is FQGNSA in the germline V gene. Deletions cut 5 bases from V and 2 bases from J, with 13 bases between. This CDR3 region has 14 residues. CDR3: CASSIRQETYEQYF. The CDR3, as DNA: TGTGCCAGCAGCATTAGACAGGAGACCTACGAGCAGTACTTC.

The rearrangement uses TRBV6-6 and TRBJ2-3; TRBD1 aligns across 9 bases. The germline gives CDR1 MNHNY, CDR2 SVGAGI (reference sequence). The trim removed 6 bases at V and 3 bases at J, leaving 7 bases unmatched. The CDR3 spans 15 residues. The CDR3 DNA reads as TGTGCCAGCAGCTTGGGACAGGGAAGGACAGATACGCAGTATTTT. Protein product: CASSLGQGRTDTQYF.